What follows are 28 T cell receptor beta chains derived from one specimen sequenced in a study of blood T cell repertoires in COVID-19. The method was immunoSEQ multiplex PCR; TCRdb's version includes in-frame clones alone and lacks a portion of them. The profile shows some 220,000 clones, 70% to 85% of them singletons. The source material was peripheral blood. The receptors derive from a man in his forties or fifties with active or convalescent COVID-19.

This chain's CDR3 is CASSDQGGSSFQGQYF. The CDR3 nucleotides read TGTGCCAGCAGCGACCAAGGTGGCAGTTCTTTTCAGGGGCAGTACTTC. The J gene is TRBJ2-7, the V gene TRBV2; D may be TRBD1 (5 bases). Trimming left V 6 bases short and J 9 bases short, with 27 bases between. The CDR3 has 16 amino acids. Germline V gives CDR1 SNHLY, CDR2 FYNNEI.

V and J are TRBV5-6 and TRBJ2-1; no firm D call. The V and J ends lost 0 bases and 2 bases respectively, with 9 bases between them. Germline-derived CDR1 and CDR2 are SGHDT and YYEEEE. The CDR3 consists of 15 residues. CDR3 nucleotide sequence: TGTGCCAGCAGCTTGGTTCCTAGACCCTACAATGAGCAGTTCTTC. This sequence encodes CASSLVPRPYNEQFF.

The chain uses TRBV5-6 and TRBJ2-7, with no clear D. The CDR3 has 14 amino acids. V gave up 0 bases and J gave up 2 bases, with 9 bases separating them. Germline CDR1 is SGHDT and CDR2 is YYEEEE. The DNA for the CDR3 is TGTGCCAGCAGCTTGGACGTCACAACCTACGAGCAGTACTTC. Its protein is CASSLDVTTYEQYF.

The gene calls are TRBV27 and TRBJ1-2, with 10 positions matching TRBD1. The CDR3 loop spans 13 amino acids. V dropped 10 bases and J dropped 0; count of bases not matched to a gene: 2. Germline V gene lookup returns CDR1 MNHEY and CDR2 SMNVEV (reference sequence). CDR3 in DNA: TGTGCCACTGGGACAGGGGCTAACTATGGCTACACCTTC. The encoded protein is CATGTGANYGYTF.

The chain joins TRBV28 to TRBJ2-7; 9 bases are a match to TRBD2. Germline-derived CDR1 and CDR2 are MDHEN and SYDVKM. This CDR3 is 15 amino acids long. The trim removed 1 base at V and 6 bases at J, leaving 7 bases unmatched. The DNA of the CDR3 is TGTGCCAGCAGTTTATTAGATAGCGGGAGTGTCGAGCAGTACTTC. Its translation: CASSLLDSGSVEQYF.

This chain joins TRBV5-3 and TRBJ2-7, with TRBD2 as a possible D gene (5 bases). TRBV5-3 is labeled an ORF, and its function is uncertain. The CDR3 is made up of 16 amino acids. Trimming shortened V by 2 bases and J by 2 bases, and 17 bases separated the two germline ends. Here the CDR3 reads CARSLSGLSTPYEQYF. Written as DNA, the CDR3 is TGTGCCAGAAGCTTATCCGGACTCTCAACCCCCTACGAGCAGTACTTC.

In this sample, this clone turned up a few times. The chain has TRBV13 and TRBJ2-7; 12 bases align to TRBD2. In germline, CDR1 is PRHDT, CDR2 FYEKMQ (reference sequence). Germline trimming cut 4 bases from V and 4 bases from J; bases unmatched to any gene: 8. CDR3 length: 16 residues. The CDR3 DNA reads as TGTGCCAGCAGCTCGCGCACAGGACTAGCGGGGTACGAGCAGTACGTC. It is translated as CASSSRTGLAGYEQYV.

There are a few counts of this clone. J is TRBJ1-4 and V is TRBV28; possible D gene TRBD1, 5 bases. V lost 3 bases and J lost 4, with 9 bases in between. This CDR3 spans 14 amino acids. The germline gives CDR1 MDHEN, CDR2 SYDVKM. The CDR3 bases are TGTGCCAGCAGTTTGGGAGGGGATAATGAAAAACTGTTTTTT. It yields the protein CASSLGGDNEKLFF.

The rearrangement joins TRBV4-3 to TRBJ2-2, with TRBD2 matching over 11 bases. Trimming at V came to 4 bases and at J to 4 bases, leaving 8 bases not matched to a gene. The CDR3 runs to 17 residues. Germline-derived CDR1 and CDR2 are LGHNA and YSLEER. The CDR3 nucleotides are TGCGCCAGCAGCCCCCAGAGTAGCGGGAGGGCCACCGGGGAGCTGTTTTTT. It is translated as CASSPQSSGRATGELFF.

The chain recombines TRBV6-5 with TRBJ1-2; 7 bases align to TRBD1. CDR3 length: 13 residues. The germline gives CDR1 MNHEY, CDR2 SVGAGI. V was pared by 7 bases and J by 8 bases, with 10 bases of the junction left unmatched. Written as DNA, the CDR3 is TGTGCCAGCATCTCGACAGGGCTACGGGGCTACACCTTC. It encodes CASISTGLRGYTF.

In its sample, this clone was seen once. The CDR3 nucleotides read TGTGCCACCAGCGAATACCGGGACACTGGTAATGAAAAACTGTTTTTT. It translates to CATSEYRDTGNEKLFF. J is TRBJ1-4 and V is TRBV15, with D possibly TRBD1 on 6 matching bases. Germline V CDR1 and CDR2: LNHNV, YYDKDF (reference sequence). The CDR3 extends over 16 amino acids. The germline V and J ends were trimmed by 5 bases and 4 bases, with 17 bases remaining between them.

The CDR3 DNA sequence: TGTGCCAGCAGTTTTGGACAGGTGGTTATCTCCTATAATTCACCCCTCCACTTT. Protein: CASSFGQVVISYNSPLHF. The V gene is TRBV28, the J gene TRBJ1-6; 7 nucleotides match TRBD1. Trimming removed 3 bases from V and 0 bases from J; junction bases left unmatched: 8. The CDR3 has 18 amino acids. Germline CDR1 MDHEN, CDR2 SYDVKM.

This clone was recorded at least ten times. The V and J genes are TRBV10-3 and TRBJ1-2; TRBD1 matches at 8 bases. Germline V gives CDR1 ENHRY, CDR2 SYGVKD. V lost 7 bases and J lost 4; bases outside the gene matches: 8. The CDR3 is 14 amino acids. The CDR3 loop is CAINPDRDLYGYTF. In DNA form, the CDR3 reads TGTGCCATCAACCCGGACAGGGACCTCTATGGCTACACCTTC.

The chain carries TRBV10-2 and TRBJ1-5; 7 bases align to TRBD1. After removal of 9 bases from V and 4 bases from J, the junction contained 6 bases not matched to a gene. CDR1 WSHSY and CDR2 SAAADI come from the germline V gene. The CDR3 extends over 13 amino acids. CDR3 in DNA: TGCGCCAGTTTGGACAGGCTAAATCAGCCCCAGCATTTT. This gives the protein CASLDRLNQPQHF.

This rearrangement joins TRBV11-3 to TRBJ2-1, with 8 bases fitting TRBD1. Germline CDR1 SGHNT, CDR2 YENEEA. The CDR3 spans 15 residues. V trimming: 1 base; J trimming: 6 bases; junction bases outside the gene matches: 5. CDR3 residues: CASSLGQGSVNEQFF. CDR3 coding DNA: TGTGCCAGCAGCTTAGGACAGGGGTCCGTCAATGAGCAGTTCTTC. Variable domain in full (rest from reference TRBV11-3 and TRBJ2-1): EAGVVQSPRYKIIEKKQPVAFWCNPISGHNTLYWYLQNLGQGPELLIRYENEEAVDDSQLPKDRFSAERLKGVDSTLKIQPAELGDSAVYLCASSLGQGSVNEQFFGPGTRLTVL.

V gene TRBV3-1 (or the pseudogene TRBV3-2) combines with J gene TRBJ1-4, with D possibly matching TRBD1 (6 bases). V lost 1 base, J lost 7 bases, and 22 bases lay in between. In germline, CDR1 is LGHDT, CDR2 YNNKEL (reference sequence). CDR3 length: 18 residues. CDR3 in DNA: TGTGCCAGCAGCCAAGCGGCGACAGTTTGGGGGCGCCCTGAAAAACTGTTTTTT. Its protein is CASSQAATVWGRPEKLFF.

This clone was recorded a few times. J is TRBJ2-2 and V is TRBV7-6; 7 bases map to TRBD1. J was trimmed by 4 bases and V by 2 bases; bases with no gene match: 10. The V gene's germline CDR1 is SGHVS and CDR2 FNYEAQ. This CDR3 is 17 amino acids long. The CDR3 nucleotides read TGTGCCAGCAGCTTACCCCCCGGGGACAGCCTCACCGGGGAGCTGTTTTTT. This gives the protein CASSLPPGDSLTGELFF.

The gene calls are TRBV6-2 or TRBV6-3 and TRBJ1-2; D may be TRBD1 (6 bases). This CDR3 has 15 amino acids. V was pared by 6 bases and J by 4 bases, with 18 bases between. Germline CDR1 MNHEY, CDR2 SVGEGT. Here the CDR3 reads CASSPMDSRSYGYTF. CDR3 coding DNA: TGTGCCAGCAGCCCCATGGACAGCCGATCCTATGGCTACACCTTC.

With regard to this clone: Compared with germline, one end of the junction differs, possibly owing to a read error. The chain carries TRBV6-5 and TRBJ1-5, with D maybe TRBD1 (5 bases). Germline V gene data show CDR1 as MNHEY and CDR2 as SVGAGI. CDR3 length equals 15 residues. The CDR3 reads CASSDSGGGNQPQHF. In DNA, the CDR3 is TGTGCCAGCAGTGACTCCGGGGGAGGAAATCAGCCCCAGCATTTT.

The chain combines TRBV28 with TRBJ1-2; D might be TRBD1 (5 bases). Germline V CDR1 and CDR2: MDHEN, SYDVKM. This CDR3 has 14 amino acids. Trimming stripped 4 bases from V and 4 bases from J, with 13 bases between. The CDR3 DNA reads as TGTGCCAGCAGTTCTTTTGACAGCCCCTATGGCTACACCTTC. Its translation is CASSSFDSPYGYTF.

The chain employs TRBV18 and TRBJ2-7, with D tentatively TRBD2 (5 bases). Germline V gives CDR1 KGHSH, CDR2 LQKENI. V gave up 2 bases and J gave up 0 bases, with 11 bases separating them. The CDR3 loop spans 15 amino acids. The CDR3 reads CASSPSGRSSYEQYF. CDR3 nucleotides: TGTGCCAGCTCACCAAGCGGAAGGAGCTCCTACGAGCAGTACTTC. Variable domain in full (rest from reference TRBV18 and TRBJ2-7): NAGVMQNPRHLVRRRGQEARLRCSPMKGHSHVYWYRQLPEEGLKFMVYLQKENIIDESGMPKERFSAEFPKEGPSILRIQQVVRGDSAAYFCASSPSGRSSYEQYFGPGTRLTVT.

This clone was detected many times. The chain links TRBV11-2 to TRBJ1-4, with 12 bases lining up with TRBD1. CDR3 length equals 14 residues. The trim removed 7 bases at V and 8 bases at J, leaving 5 bases unmatched. The germline CDR1 and CDR2 sequences are SGHAT and FQNNGV. This CDR3 reads CASTPGTGGEKLFF. CDR3 in DNA: TGTGCCAGCACCCCCGGGACAGGGGGCGAAAAACTGTTTTTT.

This sequence joins TRBV19 and TRBJ1-1; possibly TRBD1 for D (5 bases). The germline V gene has CDR1 LNHDA and CDR2 SQIVND (reference sequence). Trimming shortened V by 3 bases and J by 7 bases, and 12 bases separated the two germline ends. The CDR3 runs 13 residues. The CDR3 bases are TGTGCCAGTAGTATGATCAGGGCCGTTGAAGCTTTCTTT. This codes for CASSMIRAVEAFF.

The gene calls are TRBV4-1 and TRBJ2-5; TRBD1 aligns across 7 bases. V lost 0 bases, J lost 8 bases, and 12 bases stayed unmatched. This CDR3 has 16 residues. Per the germline V gene, CDR1 is MGHRA and CDR2 is YSYEKL. The CDR3 region is CASSQDGYRGPFTQYF. The CDR3 DNA follows: TGCGCCAGCAGCCAAGACGGGTACAGGGGCCCTTTTACCCAGTACTTC.

Details on this clone: Additional DNA sequences in this sample encode the identical CDR3. This sequence joins TRBV19 and TRBJ2-2, with D possibly TRBD2 on 5 matching bases. The CDR3 loop spans 14 amino acids. The V gene lost 3 bases and the J gene lost 5 bases, with 10 bases spanning the gap. Germline CDR1 is LNHDA and CDR2 is SQIVND (reference sequence). DNA for the CDR3: TGTGCCAGTAGTATCGCCTCGGGGACCGGGGAGCTGTTTTTT. It codes for CASSIASGTGELFF.

Here the CDR3 reads CASSLVGLAGGSSEQYF. In DNA form, the CDR3 reads TGCGCCAGCAGCTTGGTGGGTCTAGCGGGAGGTTCCAGCGAGCAGTACTTC. The gene calls are TRBV5-1 and TRBJ2-7, with 11 bases identical to TRBD2. The CDR3 length is 17 residues. CDR1 is SGHRS, CDR2 YFSETQ, per germline. The ends lost 0 bases at V and 6 bases at J; junction bases unmatched: 11.

This clone was observed at least ten times. The V call is TRBV7-2, the J call TRBJ1-4; 8 nucleotides match TRBD1. Germline V gene sequence: CDR1 SGHTA, CDR2 FQGNSA. This CDR3 spans 14 amino acids. J lost 11 bases, V lost 1 base, and 6 bases had no gene match. The CDR3 DNA sequence: TGTGCCAGCAGCTTAGGTCAGACAGGGGAGAAACTGTTTTTT. Encoded protein: CASSLGQTGEKLFF.

This chain uses TRBV3-1 (or the pseudogene TRBV3-2) with TRBJ1-3; D may be TRBD1 (6 bases). Germline V gene sequence: CDR1 LGHDT, CDR2 YNNKEL (reference sequence). The V end lost 4 bases, the J end lost 4 bases, and 11 bases lay between the germline ends. CDR3 length: 14 amino acids. DNA for the CDR3: TGTGCCAGCAGCCTCAGGGGAGAAGGAAACACCATATATTTT. This codes for CASSLRGEGNTIYF.